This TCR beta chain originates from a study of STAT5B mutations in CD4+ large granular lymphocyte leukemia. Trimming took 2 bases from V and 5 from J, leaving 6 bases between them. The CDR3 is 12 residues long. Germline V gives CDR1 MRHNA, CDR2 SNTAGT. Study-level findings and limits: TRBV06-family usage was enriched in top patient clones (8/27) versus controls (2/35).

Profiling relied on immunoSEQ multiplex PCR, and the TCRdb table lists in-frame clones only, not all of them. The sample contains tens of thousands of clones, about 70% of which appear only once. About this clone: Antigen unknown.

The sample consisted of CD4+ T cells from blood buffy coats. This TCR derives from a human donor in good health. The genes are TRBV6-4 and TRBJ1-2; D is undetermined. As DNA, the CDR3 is TGTGCCAGCAGTGACGGGTTTTATGGCTACACCTTC. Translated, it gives CASSDGFYGYTF.